These T cell receptor beta chains were read from a single sample in a study of identical twins. TCRdb called the 5' RACE reads again in MiXCR, with one record for every CDR3 protein. The sample has 200,000 or so distinct CDR3 sequences, 7.5% seen once. The same data also contributed to another study, on yellow fever vaccine responses in identical twins.

Sequencing was done on a sample of memory (CD45RO+) T cells sorted from blood. The receptors derive from a woman between 18 and 30 years old in good health. Each CDR3 is given with its conserved first and last residue. D genes are given only for firm matches. Size is stated for part of the rows, as once, few or many counts, or as a class when the clone is expanded.

clone size: few; D gene: -; V gene: TRBV6-1; J gene: TRBJ1-3; CDR3 protein: CASSERSGATGNTIYF; CDR3 DNA: TGTGCCAGCAGTGAACGTTCAGGGGCTACGGGAAACACCATATATTTT
clone size: many; D gene: -; V gene: TRBV3-1; J gene: TRBJ2-1; CDR3 protein: CASTQSSYNEQFF; CDR3 DNA: TGTGCCAGTACACAGAGCTCCTACAATGAGCAGTTCTTC
clone size: -; D gene: -; V gene: TRBV20-1; J gene: TRBJ2-3; CDR3 protein: CSANNRPDTQYF; CDR3 DNA: TGCAGTGCCAATAATCGGCCAGATACGCAGTATTTT
clone size: -; D gene: -; V gene: TRBV20-1; J gene: TRBJ2-3; CDR3 protein: CSARGTNVQGSDTQYF; CDR3 DNA: TGCAGTGCTAGAGGCACAAACGTACAGGGTTCAGATACGCAGTATTTT
clone size: -; D gene: TRBD2; V gene: TRBV5-1; J gene: TRBJ2-3; CDR3 protein: CASSLTGGKTDTQYF; CDR3 DNA: TGCGCCAGCAGCTTGACGGGAGGAAAAACAGATACGCAGTATTTT
clone size: -; D gene: TRBD1; V gene: TRBV7-2; J gene: TRBJ2-7; CDR3 protein: CASSPASGQGGYEQYF; CDR3 DNA: TGTGCCAGCAGCCCAGCGTCCGGACAGGGAGGCTACGAGCAGTACTTC
clone size: many; D gene: TRBD2; V gene: TRBV15; J gene: TRBJ2-1; CDR3 protein: CATSRDPRTSGDGTYNEQFF; CDR3 DNA: TGTGCCACCAGCAGAGATCCTCGGACTAGCGGGGATGGCACCTACAATGAGCAGTTCTTC
clone size: few; D gene: -; V gene: TRBV10-2; J gene: TRBJ1-2; CDR3 protein: CASSDSRGYGYTF; CDR3 DNA: TGCGCCAGCAGTGACTCCAGGGGATATGGCTACACCTTC
clone size: -; D gene: TRBD2; V gene: TRBV6-5; J gene: TRBJ2-1; CDR3 protein: CASSYGIGASGSLEQFF; CDR3 DNA: TGTGCCAGCAGTTACGGGATTGGGGCTAGCGGGAGTCTTGAGCAGTTCTTC
clone size: few; D gene: TRBD2; V gene: TRBV11-2; J gene: TRBJ2-3; CDR3 protein: CASSERGVTDTQYF; CDR3 DNA: TGTGCCAGCAGCGAGCGGGGGGTCACAGATACGCAGTATTTT
clone size: many; D gene: TRBD2; V gene: TRBV11-1; J gene: TRBJ2-1; CDR3 protein: CASSQPTTLAGKAYEQFF; CDR3 DNA: TGTGCCAGCAGCCAACCCACCACCCTAGCGGGTAAAGCGTATGAGCAGTTCTTC
clone size: few; D gene: -; V gene: TRBV6-2/TRBV6-3; J gene: TRBJ2-7; CDR3 protein: CASDRGANYEQYF; CDR3 DNA: TGTGCCAGCGATCGTGGGGCGAACTACGAGCAGTACTTC
clone size: -; D gene: TRBD2; V gene: TRBV12-3/TRBV12-4; J gene: TRBJ2-2; CDR3 protein: CASSRRTSGRTGELFF; CDR3 DNA: TGTGCCAGCAGTCGACGGACTAGCGGGAGAACCGGGGAGCTGTTTTTT
clone size: few; D gene: -; V gene: TRBV12-3/TRBV12-4; J gene: TRBJ2-5; CDR3 protein: CASSRGGGWQETQYF; CDR3 DNA: TGTGCCAGCAGCCGAGGAGGGGGATGGCAAGAGACCCAGTACTTC
clone size: -; D gene: TRBD2; V gene: TRBV12-3/TRBV12-4; J gene: TRBJ2-4; CDR3 protein: CASSSGLAGGQLKNIQYF; CDR3 DNA: TGTGCCAGCAGTTCGGGACTAGCGGGGGGCCAGCTAAAAAACATTCAGTACTTC
clone size: -; D gene: -; V gene: TRBV20-1; J gene: TRBJ2-7; CDR3 protein: CSARDGSSDYEQYF; CDR3 DNA: TGCAGTGCTAGAGATGGGTCTAGCGACTACGAGCAGTACTTC
clone size: few; D gene: -; V gene: TRBV30; J gene: TRBJ2-7; CDR3 protein: CAWSSRADEQYF; CDR3 DNA: TGTGCCTGGAGTAGCAGGGCCGACGAGCAGTACTTC
clone size: few; D gene: -; V gene: TRBV7-2; J gene: TRBJ2-5; CDR3 protein: CASSLDLGTQYF; CDR3 DNA: TGTGCCAGCAGCTTAGACTTAGGGACCCAGTACTTC
clone size: many; D gene: -; V gene: TRBV12-3/TRBV12-4; J gene: TRBJ2-1; CDR3 protein: CASSPLSQGRTNNEQFF; CDR3 DNA: TGTGCCAGCAGTCCCCTGTCGCAGGGAAGGACAAACAATGAGCAGTTCTTC
clone size: many; D gene: -; V gene: TRBV20-1; J gene: TRBJ2-3; CDR3 protein: CSASWAGPRRDTQYF; CDR3 DNA: TGCAGTGCTAGTTGGGCCGGGCCCCGAAGGGATACGCAGTATTTT
clone size: few; D gene: -; V gene: TRBV6-1; J gene: TRBJ2-1; CDR3 protein: CASNQGGPNEQFF; CDR3 DNA: TGTGCCAGCAACCAGGGGGGACCAAATGAGCAGTTCTTC
clone size: -; D gene: -; V gene: TRBV6-1; J gene: TRBJ2-2; CDR3 protein: CASSWIIGVDTGELFF; CDR3 DNA: TGTGCCAGCAGCTGGATTATAGGGGTGGATACCGGGGAGCTGTTTTTT
clone size: many; D gene: TRBD1; V gene: TRBV7-8; J gene: TRBJ2-1; CDR3 protein: CASSETGSSYNEQFF; CDR3 DNA: TGTGCCAGCAGCGAGACAGGGAGCTCCTACAATGAGCAGTTCTTC
clone size: many; D gene: -; V gene: TRBV3-1; J gene: TRBJ2-3; CDR3 protein: CASSRTRTETDTQYF; CDR3 DNA: TGTGCCAGCAGCCGGACGAGGACCGAAACAGATACGCAGTATTTT
clone size: few; D gene: TRBD2; V gene: TRBV2; J gene: TRBJ2-2; CDR3 protein: CASRTGTSDNTGELFF; CDR3 DNA: TGTGCCAGCAGGACCGGGACTAGCGATAACACCGGGGAGCTGTTTTTT
clone size: many; D gene: TRBD1; V gene: TRBV24-1; J gene: TRBJ2-4; CDR3 protein: CATSDPAGTERDIQYF; CDR3 DNA: TGTGCCACCAGTGACCCCGCCGGGACAGAAAGGGACATTCAGTACTTC
clone size: -; D gene: TRBD1; V gene: TRBV5-1; J gene: TRBJ1-1; CDR3 protein: CASSQGQGVEAFF; CDR3 DNA: TGCGCCAGCAGCCAAGGACAGGGTGTGGAAGCTTTCTTT
clone size: many; D gene: TRBD2; V gene: TRBV18; J gene: TRBJ2-5; CDR3 protein: CASSSSSGRRETQYF; CDR3 DNA: TGTGCCAGCTCATCTTCTAGCGGGAGAAGAGAGACCCAGTACTTC
clone size: -; D gene: -; V gene: TRBV7-2; J gene: TRBJ2-3; CDR3 protein: CASSLAGRQYF; CDR3 DNA: TGTGCCAGCAGCTTAGCGGGGCGTCAGTATTTT
clone size: many; D gene: -; V gene: TRBV10-3; J gene: TRBJ2-7; CDR3 protein: CAISESRTGGNEQYF; CDR3 DNA: TGTGCCATCAGTGAGTCAAGGACGGGTGGGAACGAGCAGTACTTC
clone size: many; D gene: -; V gene: TRBV20-1; J gene: TRBJ2-2; CDR3 protein: CSASGTNTGELFF; CDR3 DNA: TGCAGTGCGTCGGGTACAAACACCGGGGAGCTGTTTTTT
clone size: few; D gene: TRBD1; V gene: TRBV28; J gene: TRBJ1-4; CDR3 protein: CASSSDRGGGEKLFF; CDR3 DNA: TGTGCCAGCAGTTCAGACAGGGGGGGCGGTGAAAAACTGTTTTTT
clone size: few; D gene: TRBD1; V gene: TRBV28; J gene: TRBJ1-5; CDR3 protein: CASSSTGVHNQPQHF; CDR3 DNA: TGTGCCAGCAGTTCCACAGGGGTTCACAATCAGCCCCAGCATTTT
clone size: few; D gene: TRBD1; V gene: TRBV20-1; J gene: TRBJ1-6; CDR3 protein: CSAPPGQGNSPLHF; CDR3 DNA: TGCAGTGCTCCGCCGGGACAGGGAAATTCACCCCTCCACTTT
clone size: -; D gene: -; V gene: TRBV2; J gene: TRBJ2-3; CDR3 protein: CASSLGVGTDTQYF; CDR3 DNA: TGTGCCAGCAGCCTAGGGGTGGGGACAGATACGCAGTATTTT
clone size: many; D gene: TRBD1; V gene: TRBV3-1; J gene: TRBJ1-4; CDR3 protein: CASSLGQAVGEKLFF; CDR3 DNA: TGTGCCAGCAGCCTAGGACAGGCGGTTGGTGAAAAACTGTTTTTT
clone size: many; D gene: -; V gene: TRBV12-3/TRBV12-4; J gene: TRBJ1-1; CDR3 protein: CASSLGLGGTEAFF; CDR3 DNA: TGTGCCAGCAGTTTAGGACTTGGGGGCACTGAAGCTTTCTTT
clone size: many; D gene: -; V gene: TRBV29-1; J gene: TRBJ2-3; CDR3 protein: CSVGVGTDTQYF; CDR3 DNA: TGCAGCGTTGGGGTGGGCACAGATACGCAGTATTTT
clone size: few; D gene: TRBD2; V gene: TRBV29-1; J gene: TRBJ2-1; CDR3 protein: CSVRGQGGLAGYYNEQFF; CDR3 DNA: TGCAGCGTTCGTGGACAGGGCGGACTAGCGGGGTACTACAATGAGCAGTTCTTC
clone size: -; D gene: -; V gene: TRBV7-9; J gene: TRBJ2-1; CDR3 protein: CASSSQTDEQFF; CDR3 DNA: TGTGCCAGCAGCTCCCAGACAGATGAGCAGTTCTTC
clone size: -; D gene: TRBD2; V gene: TRBV18; J gene: TRBJ2-5; CDR3 protein: CASSAGGARQETQYF; CDR3 DNA: TGTGCCAGCTCTGCGGGAGGCGCTCGGCAAGAGACCCAGTACTTC
clone size: -; D gene: -; V gene: TRBV7-2; J gene: TRBJ2-2; CDR3 protein: CASSLVPRTNTGELFF; CDR3 DNA: TGTGCCAGCAGCTTGGTTCCCCGGACCAACACCGGGGAGCTGTTTTTT
clone size: few; D gene: TRBD2; V gene: TRBV20-1; J gene: TRBJ2-1; CDR3 protein: CSARAPGGRHEQFF; CDR3 DNA: TGCAGTGCTAGGGCCCCCGGCGGGAGGCATGAGCAGTTCTTC
clone size: many; D gene: -; V gene: TRBV20-1; J gene: TRBJ2-1; CDR3 protein: CSAMAGLYNEQFF; CDR3 DNA: TGCAGTGCTATGGCAGGGCTATACAATGAGCAGTTCTTC
clone size: few; D gene: -; V gene: TRBV12-3/TRBV12-4; J gene: TRBJ1-2; CDR3 protein: CASTNRYGYTF; CDR3 DNA: TGTGCCAGCACCAACCGTTATGGCTACACCTTC
clone size: many; D gene: -; V gene: TRBV6-2/TRBV6-3; J gene: TRBJ1-3; CDR3 protein: CASSYLHRNTIYF; CDR3 DNA: TGTGCCAGCAGCTACTTGCATCGAAACACCATATATTTT
clone size: few; D gene: -; V gene: TRBV6-2/TRBV6-3; J gene: TRBJ1-1; CDR3 protein: CASTLSSEAFF; CDR3 DNA: TGTGCCAGCACCCTATCCAGTGAAGCTTTCTTT
clone size: many; D gene: -; V gene: TRBV5-1; J gene: TRBJ2-7; CDR3 protein: CASSLSEGRYEQYF; CDR3 DNA: TGCGCCAGCAGCTTGTCGGAGGGCCGCTACGAGCAGTACTTC
clone size: few; D gene: TRBD2; V gene: TRBV5-5; J gene: TRBJ2-3; CDR3 protein: CASSLGRASGNTDTQYF; CDR3 DNA: TGTGCCAGCAGCTTGGGGCGGGCTAGCGGAAACACAGATACGCAGTATTTT
clone size: many; D gene: TRBD2; V gene: TRBV12-3/TRBV12-4; J gene: TRBJ2-1; CDR3 protein: CASNQIAGYNEQFF; CDR3 DNA: TGTGCCAGCAACCAGATAGCGGGGTACAATGAGCAGTTCTTC
clone size: few; D gene: -; V gene: TRBV7-7; J gene: TRBJ2-5; CDR3 protein: CASSPSGTGEETQYF; CDR3 DNA: TGTGCTAGCAGCCCCTCCGGGACGGGGGAAGAGACCCAGTACTTC
clone size: -; D gene: -; V gene: TRBV28; J gene: TRBJ1-5; CDR3 protein: CASSFPLQPQHF; CDR3 DNA: TGTGCCAGCAGTTTTCCCTTACAGCCCCAGCATTTT
clone size: few; D gene: -; V gene: TRBV28; J gene: TRBJ1-5; CDR3 protein: CASSPPRLGNQPQHF; CDR3 DNA: TGTGCCAGCAGCCCACCAAGATTAGGCAATCAGCCCCAGCATTTT
clone size: -; D gene: -; V gene: TRBV6-5; J gene: TRBJ2-1; CDR3 protein: CASSQGRSQFF; CDR3 DNA: TGTGCCAGCAGCCAGGGACGTTCACAGTTCTTC
clone size: -; D gene: -; V gene: TRBV3-1; J gene: TRBJ1-4; CDR3 protein: CASSQGLQLNEKLFF; CDR3 DNA: TGTGCCAGCAGCCAAGGTTTACAGCTAAATGAAAAACTGTTTTTT
clone size: few; D gene: -; V gene: TRBV7-2; J gene: TRBJ1-6; CDR3 protein: CASSLGATAHF; CDR3 DNA: TGTGCCAGCAGCTTAGGTGCTACAGCCCACTTT
clone size: many; D gene: -; V gene: TRBV18; J gene: TRBJ2-7; CDR3 protein: CASSRGPESYEQYF; CDR3 DNA: TGTGCCAGCTCACGAGGACCAGAGTCCTACGAGCAGTACTTC